This T cell receptor (beta chain) derives from a study of spatial heterogeneity in lung cancer. The wider study: Sequence detection consistently recorded a greater number of beta-chain than alpha-chain sequences. Study observations and caveats: Of the expanded TCRs, ubiquitous and regional counts tracked the counts of ubiquitous and regional nonsynonymous mutations, respectively. It was found that expanded intratumoral alpha and beta TCR counts tracked tumor mutation counts.

This clonotype occurred a few times. What it binds is unknown. TCRdb used MiXCR to reprocess the 5' RACE reads, holding one entry per CDR3 protein. Of around 21,000 distinct CDR3 sequences listed, about 4.5% are singletons. The time point denotes: sample taken at primary tumor resection. The donor population consisted of under 75 patients with untreated, early-stage non-small cell lung cancer. The germline V gene encodes CDR1 SGHTA and CDR2 FQGNSA. The CDR3 is made up of 14 amino acids. V shed 6 bases and J shed 0 bases, with 11 bases lying between them. The chain employs TRBV7-2 and TRBJ1-2, with D unresolved. Material: lung tumor tissue, obtained at surgery. This TCR was sampled from a male donor with early-stage non-small cell lung cancer. The CDR3 loop is CASSYRGPNYGYTF. CDR3 DNA: TGTGCCAGCAGTTACAGAGGACCTAACTATGGCTACACCTTC.